The 8 T cell receptor beta chains reported below all come from one sample, sequenced in a study of T-cell memory formation after mild COVID-19. TCRdb re-analysed the 5' RACE reads in MiXCR, keeping a single row per CDR3 protein. The sample consists of hundreds of thousands of distinct CDR3 sequences, around 28% of them appearing once. The sequenced material came from PBMCs or a T cell subset sorted from them (not recorded which). These receptors all come from an adult woman who had mild COVID-19 (a few samples of this study predate the infection). Cell type and time point are not known.

This clonotype was counted between two and nine times. CDR3 loop: CASSWGQAKNIQYF. The CDR3 DNA reads TGTGCCAGCAGCTGGGGACAGGCCAAAAACATTCAGTACTTC. The J gene is TRBJ2-4, the V gene TRBV5-6; 7 bases fit TRBD1. This CDR3 comprises 14 residues. From germline, CDR1 is SGHDT and CDR2 YYEEEE. J lost 1 base, V lost 3 bases, and 1 base had no gene match.

This chain links TRBV4-1 with TRBJ1-4; D gene ambiguous. Germline V gene sequence: CDR1 MGHRA, CDR2 YSYEKL. The CDR3 has 16 residues. Trimming removed 2 bases from V and 0 bases from J, with 10 bases in between. In nucleotides, the CDR3 is TGCGCCAGCAGCCAACCTGGACGGGCAACTAATGAAAAACTGTTTTTT. Residues: CASSQPGRATNEKLFF.

This clonotype came up once. The gene calls are TRBV20-1 and TRBJ1-1; no reliable D call. This CDR3 contains 15 residues. Trimming left V 0 bases short and J 1 base short, with 12 bases between. The germline CDR1 and CDR2 sequences are DFQATT and SNEGSKA (reference sequence). The CDR3 nucleotides are TGCAGTGCTAGAGATCCCAGACAAGCGAACACTGAAGCTTTCTTT. Translating it yields CSARDPRQANTEAFF.

The chain couples TRBV10-3 to TRBJ2-3; D is undetermined. The CDR3 consists of 16 residues. From germline, CDR1 is ENHRY and CDR2 SYGVKD. Trimming removed 2 bases from V and 5 bases from J, with 17 bases in between. CDR3 nucleotide sequence: TGTGCCATCAGTGAGCCGTTACAAGGCAACCAAGATACGCAGTATTTT. Protein sequence: CAISEPLQGNQDTQYF.

The V call is TRBV5-3, the J call TRBJ2-2; D remains ambiguous. TRBV5-3 is an open reading frame, and its role is uncertain. Trimming left V 0 bases short and J 1 base short, with 10 bases between. The CDR3 spans 16 residues. The CDR3 region has the DNA TGTGCCAGAAGCTTGGGGGCAGCGTGGAACACCGGGGAGCTGTTTTTT. This gives the protein CARSLGAAWNTGELFF.

This clonotype was picked up many times. The V call is TRBV5-6, the J call TRBJ2-1; D is uncertain. The CDR3 loop spans 15 amino acids. V dropped 0 bases and J dropped 2 bases, with 9 bases sitting between them. The V gene's germline CDR1 is SGHDT and CDR2 YYEEEE. The CDR3 DNA follows: TGTGCCAGCAGCTTGGGAGACATGCCCTACAATGAGCAGTTCTTC. Protein product: CASSLGDMPYNEQFF.

The rearrangement joins TRBV28 to TRBJ2-5, with 9 bases lining up with TRBD2. The V gene's germline CDR1 is MDHEN and CDR2 SYDVKM. V dropped 3 bases and J dropped 5; count of bases not matched to a gene: 7. This CDR3 is 15 amino acids long. The CDR3 nucleotides read TGTGCCAGCAGTTTCCTTAGCGGGGGAGGGGAGACCCAGTACTTC. Residues: CASSFLSGGGETQYF.

The chain couples TRBV4-3 to TRBJ2-7; 9 bases are shared with TRBD2. CDR3 length: 14 residues. The germline V gene encodes CDR1 LGHNA and CDR2 YSLEER. V lost 0 bases to trimming and J lost 5 bases; unmatched junction nucleotides: 2. The CDR3 DNA sequence: TGCGCCAGCAGCCAAGAACTAGCGGGCAACGAGCAGTACTTC. Translated, it gives CASSQELAGNEQYF.